This entry concerns a single T cell receptor beta chain. Its specificity is not known. Method: immunoSEQ multiplex PCR; TCRdb's copy keeps in-frame clones and lacks some. The sample has under 25,000 clones, 97% seen once; the top ten hold roughly 0.15%. The record originates from a study of monozygotic twins with cystic fibrosis. Background on the study: Library input was 2.5 to 3.5 micrograms of fragmented DNA, with approximately 15 PCR cycles.

Study-wide results and caveats: The repertoire was suggested to be naive-dominated, clonality median roughly 0.0091.

Trimming pared 4 bases from V and 1 base from J, leaving 13 bases between. This CDR3 spans 15 amino acids. CDR1 is KGHSH and CDR2 is LQKENI in the germline V gene. The sequence derives from a girl aged 10 to 17 with cystic fibrosis. J is TRBJ1-1 and V is TRBV18, with a tentative D call TRBD1 (6 bases). Material: blood. The CDR3 region is CASSQAGTRNTEAFF. The CDR3 DNA reads TGTGCCAGCTCACAAGCCGGGACAAGGAACACTGAAGCTTTCTTT.